This T cell receptor beta chain was sequenced in a study of OX40 agonist ivuxolimab in advanced cancers. Study information: Patients enrolled in dose escalation were diagnosed with hepatocellular carcinoma, melanoma, renal cell or head and neck cancer. It was permissible to have had prior anti-PD-1, anti-PD-L1 or anti-CTLA-4 therapy, and under 45% had some.

Repertoires were generated with immunoSEQ multiplex PCR, while TCRdb's copy carries only in-frame clones and drops some. Of about 84,000 clones in the sample, 85% to 90% were seen once. Overall study results and limits: There was clonal expansion of CD4+ and CD8+ blood T cells by week 6 at 0.1 to 3.0 mg/kg. The specificity for antigen of the expanded peripheral T cells was not determined.

This clone was observed a single time. The target antigen is unknown. The sequences come from CD4+ or CD8+ T cells sorted from blood, collected in a trial of the OX40 agonist ivuxolimab. This clonotype was obtained from an adult with an advanced solid tumor such as melanoma, head and neck, liver or kidney cancer.

CDR3 bases: TGTGCCAGTAGTACGGGAGCGGGGGGCCTTTACACCCGCACAGATACGCAGTATTTT. It specifies CASSTGAGGLYTRTDTQYF. This rearrangement joins TRBV19 to TRBJ2-3; 9 nucleotides match TRBD2. The CDR3 is 19 residues long. Per germline, CDR1 LNHDA and CDR2 SQIVND (reference sequence). Trimming at V came to 4 bases and at J to 1 base, leaving 15 bases not matched to a gene.